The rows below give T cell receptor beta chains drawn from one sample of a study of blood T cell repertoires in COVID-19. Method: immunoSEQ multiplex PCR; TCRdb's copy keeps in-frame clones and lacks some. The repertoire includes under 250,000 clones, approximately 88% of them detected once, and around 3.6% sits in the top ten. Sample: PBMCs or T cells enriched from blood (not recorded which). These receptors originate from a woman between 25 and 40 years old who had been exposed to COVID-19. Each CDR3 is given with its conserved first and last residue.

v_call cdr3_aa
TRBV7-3 CASSPSGYSGTTDTQYF
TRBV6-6 CASSPFTGTGHNQPQHF
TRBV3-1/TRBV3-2 CASSQGGPSGADTQYF
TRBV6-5 CASSYEGQPNTEAFF
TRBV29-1 CSVEVGGGETQYF
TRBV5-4 CASSHSGGATGELFF
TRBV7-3 CASSLLGGLGTDTQYF
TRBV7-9 CASSTARDSVNEKLFF
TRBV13 CASSLATSGRRETQYF
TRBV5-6 CASSLARGGGKPEQYF
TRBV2 CASSGQVANQPQHF
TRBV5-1 CASSPSRTESYGYTF
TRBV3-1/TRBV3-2 CASSPGTSGNNEQFF
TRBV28 CASSSLAGVLNEQFF
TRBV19 CASSTSGGQGIIAYGYTF
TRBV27 CASGKIAGGPYEQYF
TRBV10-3 CATQSVQEQYF
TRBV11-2 CASSVTRGTGELFF
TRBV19 CASSMARVSTDTQYF
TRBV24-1 CATSDYTGGYTDTQYF
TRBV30 CAWSDPGLAGIDEQFF
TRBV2 CASSGLSGSLTDTQYF
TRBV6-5 CASRGTGAHEQYF
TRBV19 CASSPTLPLETGELFF
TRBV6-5 CASRIEGALNSPLHF
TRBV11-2 CASSSGLGSYEQYF
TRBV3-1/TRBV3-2 CASSQGPGVLANFGNPYEQYF
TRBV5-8 CASSLRVNTEAFF
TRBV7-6 CASSQGNSEEKLFF
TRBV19 CASSIMLASGTDTQYF